These 15 T cell receptor beta chains share one sample of origin, sequenced in a study of cytomegalovirus exposure and HLA in healthy donors. A multiplex PCR was run with 60 Vbeta primers and 13 Jbeta primers. Method: immunoSEQ multiplex PCR; TCRdb's copy keeps in-frame clones and lacks some. The listing contains 100,000 to 150,000 clones. Sequencing input: PBMCs. The receptors come from a man in his late teens or twenties in good health and CMV-seronegative.

This chain connects TRBV6-1 to TRBJ2-7; no firm D call. The V gene's germline CDR1 is MNHNS and CDR2 SASEGT. V was trimmed by 2 bases and J by 1 base, leaving 3 bases between them. This CDR3 region has 12 residues. This chain's CDR3 is CASSESSYEQYF. In DNA, the CDR3 is TGTGCCAGCAGTGAATCATCCTACGAGCAGTACTTC.

The chain employs TRBV4-3 and TRBJ1-1, with 8 bases lining up with TRBD1. Germline V lookup: CDR1 LGHNA, CDR2 YSLEER. The CDR3 sequence is 13 residues long. After removal of 9 bases from V and 0 bases from J, the junction contained 3 bases not matched to a gene. In DNA, the CDR3 is TGCGCCAGTACAGGGGGGATGAACACTGAAGCTTTCTTT. As protein: CASTGGMNTEAFF.

V is TRBV5-1 and J is TRBJ1-2; 11 bases are shared with TRBD1. This CDR3 spans 16 amino acids. The junction had 6 bases not matched to a gene; V was cut back by 4 bases and J by 1 base. In germline, CDR1 is SGHRS, CDR2 YFSETQ. The CDR3 reads CASSPGTGGGNYGYTF. In DNA form, the CDR3 reads TGCGCCAGCAGCCCCGGGACAGGGGGGGGTAACTATGGCTACACCTTC.

The chain carries TRBV10-3 and TRBJ2-2; 7 bases are shared with TRBD1. CDR3 size: 16 residues. CDR1 ENHRY and CDR2 SYGVKD come from the germline V gene. Germline trimming cut 6 bases from V and 1 base from J; bases unmatched to any gene: 8. The CDR3 bases are TGTGCCATCAGCGCCGGGACAGCAATGAACACCGGGGAGCTGTTTTTT. Protein product: CAISAGTAMNTGELFF.

V and J are TRBV11-3 and TRBJ2-7; no clear D gene. V lost 4 bases and J lost 6, with 13 bases in between. Germline V gives CDR1 SGHNT, CDR2 YENEEA. CDR3 length: 13 residues. The CDR3 DNA follows: TGTGCCAGCAGCTGGTTGTTACAACCCGAGCAGTACTTC. Protein sequence: CASSWLLQPEQYF.

The chain employs TRBV6-1 and TRBJ1-6; the D gene is possibly TRBD1 (5 bases). Trimming pared 6 bases from V and 7 bases from J, leaving 16 bases between. The CDR3 has 15 residues. Germline V gene sequence: CDR1 MNHNS, CDR2 SASEGT. The CDR3 region is CASSVGRGGNSPLHF. CDR3 DNA sequence: TGTGCCAGCAGCGTCGGGAGGGGTGGCAATTCACCCCTCCACTTT.

The chain links TRBV6-5 to TRBJ1-5; D is possibly TRBD1 (5 bases). The V end was cut by 3 bases, the J end by 5 bases, with 11 bases between. CDR3 size: 14 residues. Germline V gene data show CDR1 as MNHEY and CDR2 as SVGAGI. The CDR3 DNA follows: TGTGCCAGCAGTTATCAAGGGGCCCATCAGCCCCAGCATTTT. Amino acids: CASSYQGAHQPQHF.

The chain uses TRBV7-9 and TRBJ1-2; TRBD1 agrees at 8 bases. The CDR3 loop spans 17 amino acids. Germline CDR1 is SEHNR and CDR2 is FQNEAQ (reference sequence). V gave up 0 bases and J gave up 4 bases; unmatched junction bases: 10. The CDR3 protein is CASSLAGTGASSYGYTF. The CDR3 bases are TGTGCCAGCAGCTTAGCTGGGACAGGAGCTTCTTCCTATGGCTACACCTTC.

The chain links TRBV7-9 to TRBJ2-2; D possibly corresponds to TRBD1 (6 bases). CDR3 length: 14 amino acids. Germline CDR1 is SEHNR and CDR2 is FQNEAQ (reference sequence). Trimming stripped 4 bases from V and 7 bases from J, with 13 bases between. This CDR3 is CASSSRGRDGELFF. CDR3 bases: TGTGCCAGCAGCTCTAGGGGGAGAGACGGGGAGCTGTTTTTT.

The rearrangement uses TRBV27 and TRBJ1-1, with D perhaps matching TRBD1 (5 bases). The germline V gene encodes CDR1 MNHEY and CDR2 SMNVEV (reference sequence). Trimming took 5 bases from V and 1 from J, leaving 11 bases between them. The CDR3 loop spans 14 amino acids. CDR3 nucleotides: TGTGCCAGCAGTAACAGACAGCCGAACACTGAAGCTTTCTTT. The encoded protein is CASSNRQPNTEAFF.

The chain couples TRBV5-1 to TRBJ2-5; TRBD2 agrees at 9 bases. This CDR3 is 16 amino acids long. The germline gives CDR1 SGHRS, CDR2 YFSETQ. The V gene end was trimmed by 1 base and the J gene end by 4 bases; junction bases not matched to a gene: 8. CDR3 loop: CASSLPGSSGVETQYF. In DNA, the CDR3 is TGCGCCAGCAGCTTGCCCGGGTCTAGCGGGGTAGAGACCCAGTACTTC.

The J gene is TRBJ2-2, the V gene TRBV2; TRBD1 matches at 10 bases. Germline CDR1 SNHLY, CDR2 FYNNEI. Unmatched junction bases numbered 4, after V lost 6 bases and J lost 6 bases. CDR3 length equals 14 residues. The CDR3 DNA reads as TGTGCCAGCAGGGTTGGACAGGGGGCCGGGGAGCTGTTTTTT. Translating it yields CASRVGQGAGELFF.

The rearrangement links TRBV5-4 to TRBJ2-2; D is possibly TRBD2 (5 bases). Per germline, CDR1 SGHNT and CDR2 YYREEE (reference sequence). The length of the CDR3 is 13 residues. V was clipped by 0 bases and J by 11 bases, with 11 bases between them. This CDR3 reads CASSLARGFELFF. Here the CDR3 DNA reads TGTGCCAGCAGCTTGGCCCGAGGGTTTGAGCTGTTTTTT.

The rearrangement joins TRBV6-1 to TRBJ1-1, with no clear D. Germline CDR1 and CDR2: MNHNS and SASEGT. The CDR3 contains 14 residues. The ends were cut back, 4 bases at V and 6 bases at J, with 15 bases in the middle. CDR3 in amino acids: CASSVIKRDSEAFF. Here the CDR3 DNA reads TGTGCCAGCAGTGTTATAAAGAGGGATTCTGAAGCTTTCTTT.

This chain joins TRBV5-6 and TRBJ1-1, with D unclear. The CDR3 is 15 amino acids. V gave up 10 bases and J gave up 1 base, with 20 bases separating them. Germline V gives CDR1 SGHDT, CDR2 YYEEEE. The CDR3 is CARTPPDFRNTEAFF. CDR3 coding DNA: TGTGCCCGCACCCCCCCGGACTTCCGGAACACTGAAGCTTTCTTT.